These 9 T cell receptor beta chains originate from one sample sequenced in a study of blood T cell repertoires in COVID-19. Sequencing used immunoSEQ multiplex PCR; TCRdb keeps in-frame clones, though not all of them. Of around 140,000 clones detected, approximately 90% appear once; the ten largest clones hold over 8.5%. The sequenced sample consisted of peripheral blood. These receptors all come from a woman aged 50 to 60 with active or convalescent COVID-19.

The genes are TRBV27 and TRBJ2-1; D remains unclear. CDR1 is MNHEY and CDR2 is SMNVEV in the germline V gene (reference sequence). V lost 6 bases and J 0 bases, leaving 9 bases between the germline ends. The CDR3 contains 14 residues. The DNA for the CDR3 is TGTGCCAGCAGGAGGCGTAGCTCCTACAATGAGCAGTTCTTC. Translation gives CASRRRSSYNEQFF.

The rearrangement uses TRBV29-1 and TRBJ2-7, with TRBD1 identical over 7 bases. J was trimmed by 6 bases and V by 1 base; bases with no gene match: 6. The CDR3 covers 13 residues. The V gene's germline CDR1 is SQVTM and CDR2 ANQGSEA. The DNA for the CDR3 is TGCAGCGTTGAAGCCGCCACAGGGGTCGAGCAGTACTTC. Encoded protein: CSVEAATGVEQYF.

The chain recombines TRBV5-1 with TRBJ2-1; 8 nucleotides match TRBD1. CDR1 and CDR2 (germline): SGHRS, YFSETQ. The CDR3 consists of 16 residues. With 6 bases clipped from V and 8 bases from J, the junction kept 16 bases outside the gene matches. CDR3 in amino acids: CASNGAIDRGSDEQFF. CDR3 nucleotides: TGCGCCAGCAATGGGGCGATCGACAGGGGATCCGATGAGCAGTTCTTC.

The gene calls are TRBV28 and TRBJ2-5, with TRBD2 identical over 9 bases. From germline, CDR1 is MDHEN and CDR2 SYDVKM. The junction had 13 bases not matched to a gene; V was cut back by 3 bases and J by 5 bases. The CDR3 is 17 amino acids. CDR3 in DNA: TGTGCCAGCAGTTTGGGAACCCCGGGACTAGCATGGGAGACCCAGTACTTC. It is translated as CASSLGTPGLAWETQYF. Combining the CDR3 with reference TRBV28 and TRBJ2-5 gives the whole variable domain DVKVTQSSRYLVKRTGEKVFLECVQDMDHENMFWYRQDPGLGLRLIYFSYDVKMKEKGDIPEGYSVSREKKERFSLILESASTNQTSMYLCASSLGTPGLAWETQYFGPGTRLLVL.

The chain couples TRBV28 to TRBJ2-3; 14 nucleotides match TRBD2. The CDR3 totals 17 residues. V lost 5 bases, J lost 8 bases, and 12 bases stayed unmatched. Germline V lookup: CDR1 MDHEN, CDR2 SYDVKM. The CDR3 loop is CASSPLGTSGRIATQYF. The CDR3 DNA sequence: TGTGCCAGCAGTCCTCTCGGGACTAGCGGGAGAATCGCTACGCAGTATTTT.

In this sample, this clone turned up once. The CDR3 reads CASSIRTGSGYTF. The CDR3 DNA sequence: TGTGCCAGCAGTATTAGGACAGGGAGCGGCTACACCTTC. The rearrangement uses TRBV27 and TRBJ1-2; 8 bases map to TRBD1. Trimming took 5 bases from V and 8 from J; bases not matched to a gene: 7. The germline V gene encodes CDR1 MNHEY and CDR2 SMNVEV (reference sequence). This CDR3 spans 13 amino acids.

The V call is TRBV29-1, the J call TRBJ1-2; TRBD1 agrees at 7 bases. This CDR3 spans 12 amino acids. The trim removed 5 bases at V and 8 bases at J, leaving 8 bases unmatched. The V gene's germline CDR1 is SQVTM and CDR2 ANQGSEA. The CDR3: CSVQRGQGGYTF. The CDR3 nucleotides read TGCAGCGTTCAAAGGGGGCAAGGGGGCTACACCTTC. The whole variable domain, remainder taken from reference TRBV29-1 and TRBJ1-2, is SAVISQKPSRDICQRGTSLTIQCQVDSQVTMMFWYRQQPGQSLTLIATANQGSEATYESGFVIDKFPISRPNLTFSTLTVSNMSPEDSSIYLCSVQRGQGGYTFGSGTRLTVV.

In DNA, the CDR3 is TGTGCCAGCAGTTACCCCGACAGGGGTTCACCCCTCCACTTT. Translating it yields CASSYPDRGSPLHF. The chain couples TRBV6-2 or TRBV6-3 to TRBJ1-6; TRBD1 matches 8 bases. There are 14 residues in the CDR3. Germline CDR1 is MNHEY and CDR2 is SVGEGT. V shed 2 bases, J shed 9 bases, and the junction held 3 bases outside the gene matches.

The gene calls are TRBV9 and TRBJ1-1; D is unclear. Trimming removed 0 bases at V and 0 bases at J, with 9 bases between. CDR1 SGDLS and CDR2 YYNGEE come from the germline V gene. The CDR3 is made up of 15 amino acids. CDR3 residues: CASSVGNTLNTEAFF. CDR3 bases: TGTGCCAGCAGCGTAGGTAACACCCTGAACACTGAAGCTTTCTTT.